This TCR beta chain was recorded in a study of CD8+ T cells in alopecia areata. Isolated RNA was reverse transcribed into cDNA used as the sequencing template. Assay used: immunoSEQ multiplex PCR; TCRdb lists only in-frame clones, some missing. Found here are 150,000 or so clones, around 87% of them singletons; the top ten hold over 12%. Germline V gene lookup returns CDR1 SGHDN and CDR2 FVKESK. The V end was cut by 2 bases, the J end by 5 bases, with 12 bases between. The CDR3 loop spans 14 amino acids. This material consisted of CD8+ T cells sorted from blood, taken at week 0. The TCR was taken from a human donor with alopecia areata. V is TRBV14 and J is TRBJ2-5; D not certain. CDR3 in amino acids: CASSQRPLGETQYF. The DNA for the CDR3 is TGTGCCAGCAGCCAAAGGCCCCTTGGTGAGACCCAGTACTTC.